This T cell receptor (beta chain) came from a study of CD4 T cells in relation to SARS-CoV-2 and coronaviruses. Study-wide points: Crossreactive clones expanded significantly less to SARS-CoV-2 than monoreactive clones.

CDR3 length equals 15 residues. CDR1 and CDR2 (germline): SGHVS, FQNEAQ. Trimming at V came to 2 bases and at J to 7 bases, leaving 6 bases not matched to a gene. The data were produced by immunoSEQ multiplex PCR, yet TCRdb's version contains in-frame clones alone and is incomplete. The sample yields approximately 38,000 clones, 70% to 90% seen once. A note on this clone: Its target is not known.

The sequenced sample was memory CD4+ T cells from PBMCs. The receptor was isolated from an adult with COVID-19. The chain uses TRBV7-8 and TRBJ2-1, with TRBD2 identical over 9 bases. In DNA, the CDR3 is TGTGCCAGCAGCTTACAGCTAGCGGGGAAGAATGAGCAGTTCTTC. It specifies CASSLQLAGKNEQFF.